This T cell receptor (beta chain) is drawn from a study of cytomegalovirus exposure and HLA in healthy donors. Whole-study findings and limits: The study labeled roughly 160 TCR beta chains cytomegalovirus-associated.

13 Jbeta primers and 60 Vbeta primers were used for the PCR. Generated by immunoSEQ multiplex PCR, the TCRdb table keeps only in-frame clones and is missing some. The sample holds approximately 100,000 clones, around a tenth seen once. This clone was recorded a few times. The antigen is unknown. The sequence was obtained from a man between 45 and 60 years old in good health and CMV-seropositive. The sequenced sample was PBMCs.

The CDR3 protein is CASSGQGTPNEQYF. The CDR3 coding sequence is TGTGCCAGCAGCGGCCAGGGGACACCGAACGAGCAGTACTTC. The chain joins TRBV7-9 to TRBJ2-7; D may be TRBD1 (6 bases). Per germline, CDR1 SEHNR and CDR2 FQNEAQ (reference sequence). V lost 5 bases and J lost 5, with 16 bases in between. This CDR3 comprises 14 residues.